The 9 T cell receptor beta chains below were found in one sample sequenced in a study of cytomegalovirus exposure and HLA in healthy donors. With 60 Vbeta and 13 Jbeta primers, the PCR was carried out. The data were produced by immunoSEQ multiplex PCR, yet TCRdb's version contains in-frame clones alone and is incomplete. The data show approximately 150,000 clones, with around 80% seen just once and around 4.8% held by the top ten. Source material: PBMCs. These receptors were obtained from a man between 18 and 35 years old in good health and CMV-seronegative.

DNA of the CDR3: TGTGCCAGCAGCCCTGGACTGCACATTCAGTACTTC. Protein product: CASSPGLHIQYF. This rearrangement joins TRBV7-2 to TRBJ2-4; TRBD2 is a possible D gene (5 bases). The CDR3 sequence is 12 residues long. With 5 bases removed from V and 8 bases from J, the gap between germline ends came to 10 bases. Germline CDR1 SGHTA, CDR2 FQGNSA.

The V and J genes are TRBV11-1 and TRBJ2-7, with TRBD1 matching over 8 bases. Germline V CDR1 and CDR2: SGHAT, FQDESV (reference sequence). This CDR3 region has 14 residues. The V and J ends lost 5 bases and 2 bases, in that order; junction bases with no gene match: 5. In DNA form, the CDR3 reads TGTGCCAGCAGCGGACAGGGAGGTCCCTACGAGCAGTACTTC. Its protein is CASSGQGGPYEQYF.

This clone was seen only once. This chain joins TRBV5-1 and TRBJ2-3; tentatively, D is TRBD2 (6 bases). This CDR3 region has 15 residues. V lost 4 bases to trimming and J lost 2 bases, with 14 bases between them. The germline V gene has CDR1 SGHRS and CDR2 YFSETQ. CDR3: CASSVTGTDTDTQYF. For the CDR3, the DNA is TGCGCCAGCAGCGTTACCGGGACTGACACAGATACGCAGTATTTT.

This chain connects TRBV5-6 to TRBJ2-1, with a weak D call TRBD2 (6 bases). This CDR3 is built from 12 residues. Trimming took 4 bases from V and 10 from J, leaving 12 bases between them. Germline loops: CDR1 SGHDT, CDR2 YYEEEE. CDR3 coding DNA: TGTGCCAGCAGCCCAACGGGAGTGGAGCAGTTCTTC. This gives the protein CASSPTGVEQFF.

This clone showed up just a few times. This rearrangement joins TRBV2 to TRBJ2-6; 8 bases are shared with TRBD1. The V segment lost 6 bases and the J segment 4 bases; nucleotides outside the gene matches: 11. From germline, CDR1 is SNHLY and CDR2 FYNNEI. This CDR3 contains 17 residues. CDR3 residues: CASRADRAATGANVLTF. The CDR3 nucleotides read TGTGCCAGCAGGGCGGACAGGGCTGCGACCGGGGCCAACGTCCTGACTTTC.

This rearrangement joins TRBV27 to TRBJ1-5; D is uncertain. V lost 3 bases to trimming and J lost 4 bases, with 10 bases between them. Germline V lookup: CDR1 MNHEY, CDR2 SMNVEV (reference sequence). The CDR3 totals 14 residues. DNA for the CDR3: TGTGCCAGCAGTTTGATCGGAGATAATCAGCCCCAGCATTTT. Amino acids: CASSLIGDNQPQHF.

The J gene is TRBJ2-3, the V gene TRBV5-1; D is unresolved. The CDR3 has 11 amino acids. The germline V gene encodes CDR1 SGHRS and CDR2 YFSETQ. Trimming removed 2 bases from V and 5 bases from J, with 3 bases in between. CDR3 sequence: CASSFRDTQYF. The CDR3, as DNA: TGCGCCAGCAGCTTCCGAGATACGCAGTATTTT.

The V call is TRBV6-6, the J call TRBJ2-3, with 7 bases matching TRBD2. Germline V lookup: CDR1 MNHNY, CDR2 SVGAGI (reference sequence). V shed 6 bases and J 2 bases; nucleotides not matched to a gene: 11. This CDR3 has 16 amino acids. CDR3 nucleotides: TGTGCCAGCAGCACCCGCATGGGAGGGAACACAGATACGCAGTATTTT. Translated: CASSTRMGGNTDTQYF.

The gene calls are TRBV7-8 and TRBJ2-7; TRBD1 might be the D (6 bases). Between the trimmed V and J ends, which lost 5 bases and 3 bases, there was a span of 14 bases. CDR1 is SGHVS, CDR2 FQNEAQ, per germline. The CDR3 spans 14 residues. The CDR3: CASSRGHLNYEQYF. The DNA of the CDR3 is TGTGCCAGCAGCCGGGGACATCTGAACTACGAGCAGTACTTC.